The clone carrying this T cell receptor (beta chain) appeared many times. Relying on iRepertoire HTBI primers and Arm-PCR of CDR3 regions, the team built TCR beta libraries. TCRdb ran MiXCR on the multiplex PCR reads and lists one entry per CDR3 protein. The table lists some 250,000 distinct CDR3 sequences, 15% to 20% of them singletons. CDR1 is SGHTA and CDR2 is FQGNSA in the germline V gene. The CDR3 has 11 residues. V was cut by 2 bases and J by 8 bases, with 4 bases left in between. This sample is part of a study of regulatory T cells in long-lasting Graves disease. Time point: newly diagnosed GD, antithyroid drugs for less than 3 months. The TCR library was prepared using RNA isolated from PBMCs. These same records also appear under a second study, on T cells in Graves' hyperthyroidism and ophthalmopathy.

The sample in question was peripheral blood mononuclear cells (PBMCs), obtained at new diagnosis, from a patient treated with antithyroid drugs. V gene TRBV7-2 combines with J gene TRBJ1-3, with D unresolved. The receptor comes from a woman aged 25 to 39 with Graves disease. For the CDR3, the DNA is TGTGCCAGCAGCTTAACGGACACCATATATTTT. Amino acid sequence: CASSLTDTIYF.